This T cell receptor (beta chain) was observed in a study of T-cell memory formation after mild COVID-19. Germline V CDR1 and CDR2: SGHRS, YFSETQ. V gave up 2 bases and J gave up 2 bases, with 13 bases separating them. This CDR3 contains 15 residues. This clonotype was found a few times. Its target is not known. TCRdb ran MiXCR on the 5' RACE reads and lists one entry per CDR3 protein. There are about 150,000 distinct CDR3 sequences in the sample; 15% to 20% occur only once, and approximately 2% lies in the top ten. Regarding the study as a whole: Nothing showed for sure that second-wave clones peaking on day 37 were SARS-CoV-2 specific.

This chain joins TRBV5-1 and TRBJ1-1; D is perhaps TRBD1 (6 bases). The sequenced sample was PBMCs or a T cell subset sorted from them (not recorded which). The clonotype originates from an adult woman who had mild COVID-19 (a few samples of this study predate the infection). Cell type and time point are not known. The CDR3 is CASSLLTGTNTEAFF. In nucleotides, the CDR3 is TGCGCCAGCAGCTTACTTACAGGGACCAACACTGAAGCTTTCTTT.